This entry describes one TCR beta chain. No antigen is known for it. Within one base of it there is no much larger clone, and no base qualities were kept. The data were taken from a study of CD8+ T cells in alopecia areata (dated by TCRdb to the late 2010s). Some background on the complete study: High-throughput TCRbeta sequencing was used to examine T cell clonal expansion in alopecia areata in both the C3H/HeJ mouse model and human patients. RNA came from the PAXgene miRNA kit for fixed scalp, the miRNeasy kit for PBMCs, and the RNeasy kit for mouse skin. Scalp tissue and sorted CD4+ and CD8+ peripheral blood T cells from patchy and totalis/universalis alopecia areata patients and from healthy controls were covered by human TCRbeta sequencing. Amplification of TCRbeta CDR3 regions was done by immunoSEQ multiplex PCR using 35 Vbeta forward primers and 13 Jbeta reverse primers. Scalp clonality was compared across normal scalp (n=4), patchy alopecia areata scalp (n=8), and alopecia totalis/universalis scalp (n=8). The investigation overall reported the following: Resident alphabeta T cells in normal human skin are also sequenced, complicating scalp TCR repertoire analysis, unlike mouse skin dominated by gammadelta T cells. Compared with normal scalp, lesional scalp had higher clonality and more expanded CD8+ clones, particularly in alopecia totalis/universalis, a pattern that suggests antigenic drive. Shared TCR sequences between patients were less evident than in mice, which may be partly attributable to HLA diversity in the patient population.

PBMCs were separated by density centrifugation and stained for CD3, CD4 and CD8, after which CD4+ and CD8+ T cells were sorted on a FACSAria. Scalp biopsies and blood samples were provided by unaffected controls. CDR1 and CDR2 were assigned from the germline V gene (reference sequence) as SEHNR and FQNEAQ. The V and J ends are trimmed by 5 bases and 0 bases, leaving 13 bases between them. Taken from cysteine to phenylalanine, the CDR3 has 16 residues. Only CDR3 DNA remains: 48 bases, in frame from the first base. Library method: the immunoSEQ multiplex PCR assay. RNA was extracted from all samples and reverse transcribed into cDNA as template for TCR sequencing. First-strand cDNA was synthesized with SuperScript III using a 2:1 mix of oligo-dT and random hexamers. A synthetic immune receptor repertoire was used to gauge amplification bias, and whatever bias remained was removed computationally. Per the authors' processing: Raw reads were preprocessed to remove errors, and CDR3 was defined according to IMGT conventions as the region from the conserved cysteine to phenylalanine. To get clonality, Shannon entropy was normalized by log2 of the number of productive unique TCRs and the result was subtracted from 1. CD4 or CD8 identity of scalp clones was inferred by cross-referencing scalp TCRbeta sequences with sorted blood CD4 and CD8 repertoires. The table comes from immuneACCESS by way of TCRdb, which keeps in-frame sequences with V and J called. Part of the clones is missing from these tables; in studies checked, under half for an unresolved V gene and the rest for unknown reasons. The V and J calls and the clone size are those of that table, but D and trimming were determined from the DNA. The sample has about 110,000 clones on record, approximately 59% of them singletons. 20% to 25% of the sample belongs to the ten largest clones.

The specimen sequenced was CD8+ T cells sorted from blood. The V and J segments used are TRBV7-9 and TRBJ1-4, and TRBD1 may be the D gene, going by 5 matching bases. This clonotype was sampled from a human donor in good health. Read as DNA, the sequence is TGTGCCAGCAGCCGTCCGGGGGATGCAACTAATGAAAAACTGTTTTTT. It codes for CASSRPGDATNEKLFF.